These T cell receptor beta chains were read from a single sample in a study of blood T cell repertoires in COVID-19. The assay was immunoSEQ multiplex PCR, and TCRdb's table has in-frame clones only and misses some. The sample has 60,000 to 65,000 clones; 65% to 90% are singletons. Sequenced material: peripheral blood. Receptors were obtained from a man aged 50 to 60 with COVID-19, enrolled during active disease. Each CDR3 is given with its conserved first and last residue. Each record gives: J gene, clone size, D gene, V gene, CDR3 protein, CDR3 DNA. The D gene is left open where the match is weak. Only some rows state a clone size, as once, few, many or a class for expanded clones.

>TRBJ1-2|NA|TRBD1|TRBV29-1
CSVAQGVGGYTF
TGCAGCGTTGCCCAGGGGGTTGGTGGCTACACCTTC
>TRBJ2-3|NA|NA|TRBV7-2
CASSLGHSVPPDTQYF
TGTGCCAGCAGCTTAGGCCACTCGGTCCCTCCAGATACGCAGTATTTT
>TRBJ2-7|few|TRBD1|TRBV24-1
CATSDSQPSMQGAYEQYF
TGTGCCACCAGTGATTCCCAACCTTCGATGCAGGGGGCTTACGAGCAGTACTTC
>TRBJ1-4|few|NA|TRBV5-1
CASSLASGGNEKLFF
TGCGCCAGCAGCTTGGCCAGCGGGGGTAATGAAAAACTGTTTTTT
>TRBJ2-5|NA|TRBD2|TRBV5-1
CASSFEKRERETQYF
TGCGCCAGCAGCTTTGAGAAGCGGGAGCGAGAGACCCAGTACTTC
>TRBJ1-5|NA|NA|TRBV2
CASSVNPADSTPDKYSNQPQHF
TGTGCCAGCAGCGTAAACCCCGCGGACAGCACACCGGACAAATATAGCAATCAGCCCCAGCATTTT
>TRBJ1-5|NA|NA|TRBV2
CASSVGGDVAAQHF
TGTGCCAGCAGTGTAGGGGGTGACGTGGCGGCCCAGCATTTT
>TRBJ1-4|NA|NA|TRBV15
CATSPGRENEKLFF
TGTGCCACCAGCCCTGGAAGGGAGAATGAAAAACTGTTTTTT
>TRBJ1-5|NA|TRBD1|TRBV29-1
CSAGQGLNQPQHF
TGCAGCGCGGGACAGGGCTTGAATCAGCCCCAGCATTTT
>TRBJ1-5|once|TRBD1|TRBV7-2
CASSPQGAGNQPQHF
TGTGCCAGCAGCCCACAGGGGGCCGGCAATCAGCCCCAGCATTTT
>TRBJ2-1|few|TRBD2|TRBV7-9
CASSRGGLSGRAYNEQFF
TGTGCCAGCAGCAGAGGGGGATTGAGCGGGAGGGCCTACAATGAGCAGTTCTTC
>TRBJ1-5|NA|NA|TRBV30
CAWSTGQNQPQHF
TGTGCCTGGAGTACCGGACAGAATCAGCCCCAGCATTTT
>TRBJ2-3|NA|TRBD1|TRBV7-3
CASSEPGQGQYF
TGTGCCAGCAGCGAACCGGGACAGGGGCAGTATTTT
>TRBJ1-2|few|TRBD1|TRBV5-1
CASRRRTGLDGYTF
TGCGCCAGCAGACGAAGGACAGGGTTAGATGGCTACACCTTC
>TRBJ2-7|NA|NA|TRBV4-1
CASSKGDGAGLLTYEQYF
TGCGCCAGCAGCAAGGGAGACGGAGCGGGCCTCTTGACCTACGAGCAGTACTTC
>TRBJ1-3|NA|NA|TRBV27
CASRDTGRNTIYF
TGTGCCAGCAGAGATACAGGGAGAAACACCATATATTTT
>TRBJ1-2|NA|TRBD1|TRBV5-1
CASSPGTANYGYTF
TGCGCCAGCAGCCCGGGGACAGCTAACTATGGCTACACCTTC
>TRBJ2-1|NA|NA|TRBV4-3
CASSQGSGGSYNEQFF
TGCGCCAGCAGCCAAGGATCCGGAGGGTCCTACAATGAGCAGTTCTTC
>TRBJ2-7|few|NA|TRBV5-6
CASSEAGFSYEQYF
TGTGCCAGCAGTGAGGCCGGGTTTTCCTACGAGCAGTACTTC
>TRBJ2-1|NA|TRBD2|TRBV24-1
CATSDGTSGDYNEQFF
TGTGCCACCAGTGACGGGACTAGCGGGGATTACAATGAGCAGTTCTTC
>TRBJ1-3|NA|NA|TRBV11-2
CASSFLGGTAGNTIYF
TGTGCCAGCAGCTTTCTCGGGGGAACTGCTGGAAACACCATATATTTT
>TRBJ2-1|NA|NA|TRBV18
CASSPPTGNEQFF
TGTGCCAGCTCACCCCCCACAGGGAATGAGCAGTTCTTC
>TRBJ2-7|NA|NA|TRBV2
CASSEFQGTYEQYF
TGTGCCAGCAGTGAATTCCAGGGGACCTACGAGCAGTACTTC
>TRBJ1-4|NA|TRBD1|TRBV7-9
CATGQLETNEKLFF
TGTGCCACGGGACAGCTGGAAACTAATGAAAAACTGTTTTTT
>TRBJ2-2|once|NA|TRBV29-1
CSVDRENTGELFF
TGCAGCGTAGACCGGGAGAACACCGGGGAGCTGTTTTTT
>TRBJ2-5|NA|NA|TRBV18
CASSPYQATQETQYF
TGTGCCAGCTCACCCTACCAGGCTACCCAAGAGACCCAGTACTTC
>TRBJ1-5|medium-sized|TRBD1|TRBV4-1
CASSSRTGGNQPQHF
TGCGCCAGCAGCTCTCGGACAGGGGGGAATCAGCCCCAGCATTTT
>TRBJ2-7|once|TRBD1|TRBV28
CASSLGTGAYEQYF
TGTGCCAGCAGTTTAGGGACAGGAGCCTACGAGCAGTACTTC
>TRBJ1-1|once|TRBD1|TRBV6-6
CASTRQGEAEAFF
TGTGCCAGCACAAGACAGGGGGAAGCTGAAGCTTTCTTT
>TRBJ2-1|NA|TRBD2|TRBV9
CASSVRTSGRGSYNEQFF
TGTGCCAGCAGCGTAAGGACTAGCGGGAGGGGAAGCTACAATGAGCAGTTCTTC
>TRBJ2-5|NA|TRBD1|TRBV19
CASSPRRADRDQETQYF
TGTGCCAGTAGTCCCCGTCGGGCGGACAGGGACCAAGAGACCCAGTACTTC
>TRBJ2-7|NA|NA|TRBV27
CASRDRGHDYEQYF
TGTGCCAGCAGAGACCGGGGACACGACTACGAGCAGTACTTC
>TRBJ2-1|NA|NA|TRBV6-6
CASMGGNEQFF
TGTGCCAGCATGGGGGGAAATGAGCAGTTCTTC
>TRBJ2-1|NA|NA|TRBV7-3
CASSPAMSGEQFF
TGTGCCAGCAGCCCCGCGATGAGCGGAGAGCAGTTCTTC
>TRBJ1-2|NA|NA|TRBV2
CASSEHRVPYGYTF
TGTGCCAGCAGTGAGCACAGGGTACCCTATGGCTACACCTTC
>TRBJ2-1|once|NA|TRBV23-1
CASSQSRLNGSGYEQFF
TGCGCCAGCAGTCAATCCAGACTTAACGGGAGTGGGTATGAGCAGTTCTTC
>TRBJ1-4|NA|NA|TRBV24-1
CATSDSAGSGEKLFF
TGTGCCACCAGTGACTCGGCAGGGTCGGGCGAAAAACTGTTTTTT
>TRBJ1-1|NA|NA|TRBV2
CASSVQNTEAFF
TGTGCCAGCAGTGTACAGAACACTGAAGCTTTCTTT
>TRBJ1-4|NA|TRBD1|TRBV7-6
CASSISGGANEKLFF
TGTGCCAGCAGCATCTCAGGGGGCGCTAATGAAAAACTGTTTTTT
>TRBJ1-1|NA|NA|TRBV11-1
CASSLDRTVEAFF
TGTGCCAGCAGCTTAGACCGGACTGTTGAAGCTTTCTTT
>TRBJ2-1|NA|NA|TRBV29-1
CSVDGLGSYNEQFF
TGCAGCGTTGACGGGTTGGGCTCCTACAATGAGCAGTTCTTC
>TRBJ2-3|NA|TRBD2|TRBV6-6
CASSTILAGVSDTQYF
TGTGCCAGCAGTACCATACTAGCGGGAGTGTCGGATACGCAGTATTTT
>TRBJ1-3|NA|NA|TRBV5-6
CASSLYATGALNTIYF
TGTGCCAGCAGCTTGTATGCGACAGGCGCTTTAAACACCATATATTTT
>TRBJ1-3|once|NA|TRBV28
CASSFLANTIYF
TGTGCCAGCAGTTTCCTGGCAAACACCATATATTTT
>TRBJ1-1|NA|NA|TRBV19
CASSTHTPNTEAFF
TGTGCCAGTAGTACACACACGCCGAACACTGAAGCTTTCTTT
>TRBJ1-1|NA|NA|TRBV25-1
CASRVDSMNTEAFF
TGTGCCAGCAGGGTAGACAGCATGAACACTGAAGCTTTCTTT
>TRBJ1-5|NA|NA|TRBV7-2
CASSSDRSNQPQHF
TGTGCCAGCAGCTCAGACAGGAGCAATCAGCCCCAGCATTTT
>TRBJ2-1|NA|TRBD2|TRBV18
CASSPGLAGGEQFF
TGTGCCAGCTCACCGGGACTAGCGGGAGGTGAGCAGTTCTTC
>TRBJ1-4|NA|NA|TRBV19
CASRVQGYWSEKLFF
TGTGCCAGTAGGGTACAAGGCTACTGGAGTGAAAAACTGTTTTTT
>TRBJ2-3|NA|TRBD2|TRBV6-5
CAGAGGAGGDTQYF
TGTGCCGGCGCGGGAGGGGCTGGTGGAGATACGCAGTATTTT
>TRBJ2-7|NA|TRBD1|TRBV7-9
CASSSGQGAREQYF
TGTGCCAGCAGTTCGGGACAGGGGGCGCGAGAGCAGTACTTC
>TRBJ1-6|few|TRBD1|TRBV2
CASRTGSSYNSPLHF
TGTGCCAGCAGGACAGGGAGCTCCTATAATTCACCCCTCCACTTT
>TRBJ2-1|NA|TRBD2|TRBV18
CASSPSPGLAGSWVRYEQFF
TGTGCCAGCTCACCTTCACCGGGACTAGCGGGCTCGTGGGTTAGATATGAGCAGTTCTTC
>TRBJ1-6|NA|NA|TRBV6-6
CATAGGRARSPLHF
TGTGCCACCGCAGGAGGACGGGCTAGGTCACCCCTCCACTTT
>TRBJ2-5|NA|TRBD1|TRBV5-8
CASQLRGRETQYF
TGTGCCTCACAATTGAGGGGGCGAGAGACCCAGTACTTC
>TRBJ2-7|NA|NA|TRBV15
CATSRTPGYEQYF
TGTGCCACCAGCAGGACCCCCGGGTACGAGCAGTACTTC
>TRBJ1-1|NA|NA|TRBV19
CASSRALTGLVAEAFF
TGTGCCAGTAGTAGAGCTCTAACAGGGCTGGTAGCTGAAGCTTTCTTT
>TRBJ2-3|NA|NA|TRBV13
CASSSAGIPDTQYF
TGTGCCAGCAGCTCCGCGGGGATCCCAGATACGCAGTATTTT
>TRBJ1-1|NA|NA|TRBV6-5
CASRVPGGSEAFF
TGTGCCAGCCGAGTCCCCGGAGGATCTGAAGCTTTCTTT